The 20 T cell receptor beta chains below come from one sample, sequenced in a study of T cells in Graves' hyperthyroidism and ophthalmopathy. Amplified TCR beta CDR3 regions came from RNA transcripts. TCR CDR3 regions were first amplified by RT-PCR with HTBI primers. TCRdb re-analysed the multiplex PCR reads in MiXCR, keeping a single row per CDR3 protein. The sample shows 500,000 to 650,000 distinct CDR3 sequences, approximately 17% of them seen only once. Sequences were obtained from blood. These receptors were obtained from a woman aged 18-29 years with Graves' ophthalmopathy.

The chain carries TRBV20-1 and TRBJ1-5; 8 nucleotides align to TRBD1. The CDR3 sequence is 15 residues long. The V segment lost 1 base and the J segment 4 bases; nucleotides outside the gene matches: 6. CDR1 is DFQATT and CDR2 is SNEGSKA in the germline V gene (reference sequence). DNA of the CDR3: TGCAGTGCTAGAGCCCGGACAGGGAGAAATCAGCCCCAGCATTTT. Translating it yields CSARARTGRNQPQHF.

This clonotype was counted at least ten times. The chain combines TRBV18 with TRBJ2-1; D assignment may be TRBD1 or TRBD2 (6 bases each). Trimming pared 2 bases from V and 8 bases from J, leaving 13 bases between. Germline values: CDR1 KGHSH, CDR2 LQKENI. The CDR3 consists of 14 residues. In nucleotides, the CDR3 is TGTGCCAGCTCACCATTAGGGGGGCGCGATGAGCAGTTCTTC. Amino acids: CASSPLGGRDEQFF.

The chain couples TRBV27 to TRBJ1-5; D uncertain. The germline V gene has CDR1 MNHEY and CDR2 SMNVEV (reference sequence). V was clipped by 5 bases and J by 3 bases, with 11 bases between them. There are 14 residues in the CDR3. CDR3 in DNA: TGTGCCAGCAGTCCCTCAGGTTACAATCAGCCCCAGCATTTT. Translation: CASSPSGYNQPQHF.

This clonotype was found many times. The gene calls are TRBV20-1 and TRBJ2-3; D ambiguous. V lost 3 bases and J 5 bases, leaving 18 bases between the germline ends. The CDR3 sequence is 15 residues long. The germline V gene encodes CDR1 DFQATT and CDR2 SNEGSKA (reference sequence). The CDR3 DNA follows: TGCAGTGCTAGGGGCCTCTTGGAGCGTATAGATACGCAGTATTTT. Translated: CSARGLLERIDTQYF.

The CDR3, as DNA: TGTGCCAGCCTTACGTCTCCGGGACTAGTCATTAATGAGCAGTTCTTC. Protein product: CASLTSPGLVINEQFF. The V call is TRBV2, the J call TRBJ2-1; 8 bases are a match to TRBD2. The germline V gene has CDR1 SNHLY and CDR2 FYNNEI. The junction had 16 bases not matched to a gene; V was cut back by 8 bases and J by 7 bases. The CDR3 sequence is 16 residues long. Full variable domain (missing parts from reference TRBV2 and TRBJ2-1): EPEVTQTPSHQVTQMGQEVILRCVPISNHLYFYWYRQILGQKVEFLVSFYNNEISEKSEIFDDQFSVERPDGSNFTLKIRSTKLEDSAMYFCASLTSPGLVINEQFFGPGTRLTVL.

The chain recombines TRBV29-1 with TRBJ2-1; 9 bases are shared with TRBD1. CDR1 and CDR2 (germline): SQVTM, ANQGSEA. V lost 4 bases and J lost 5; bases outside the gene matches: 9. This CDR3 contains 15 residues. CDR3 amino acids: CSVVFGTGSNNEQFF. The CDR3 bases are TGCAGCGTTGTGTTTGGGACAGGGTCGAACAATGAGCAGTTCTTC.

V usage is TRBV19 and J usage is TRBJ1-4; D unclear. V shed 3 bases and J shed 0 bases, with 11 bases lying between them. This CDR3 region has 16 residues. Looked up from germline, CDR1 is LNHDA and CDR2 is SQIVND (reference sequence). CDR3 residues: CASSILGETTNEKLFF. For the CDR3, the DNA is TGTGCCAGTAGTATTCTGGGAGAAACAACTAATGAAAAACTGTTTTTT. Combining the CDR3 with reference TRBV19 and TRBJ1-4 gives the whole variable domain DGGITQSPKYLFRKEGQNVTLSCEQNLNHDAMYWYRQDPGQGLRLIYYSQIVNDFQKGDIAEGYSVSREKKESFPLTVTSAQKNPTAFYLCASSILGETTNEKLFFGSGTQLSVL.

This clonotype turned up a few times. V usage is TRBV25-1 and J usage is TRBJ2-7; 8 bases match TRBD2. CDR3 size: 24 residues. Per germline, CDR1 MGHDK and CDR2 SYGVNS. With 4 bases clipped from V and 0 bases from J, the junction kept 32 bases outside the gene matches. This CDR3 is CASSANIARGTVPSGSRFSYEQYF. CDR3 DNA: TGTGCCAGCAGTGCAAACATCGCCCGGGGAACAGTGCCCAGCGGGAGCCGATTCTCCTACGAGCAGTACTTC.

This clonotype was seen only a few times. The chain carries TRBV9 and TRBJ2-7; the match to TRBD1 covers 7 bases. V shed 3 bases and J 5 bases; nucleotides not matched to a gene: 11. CDR3 length: 15 residues. CDR1 and CDR2 from the germline V gene are SGDLS and YYNGEE. The DNA of the CDR3 is TGTGCCAGCAGCGCCGACGGGACAGCCTTTGACGAGCAGTACTTC. Its translation is CASSADGTAFDEQYF.

A word on this clonotype: A much larger clone lies a single base off, so this may be a read error. The rearrangement joins TRBV27 to TRBJ2-3, with D perhaps TRBD1 (5 bases). Germline values: CDR1 MNHEY, CDR2 SMNVEV (reference sequence). The CDR3 covers 12 residues. CDR3 in amino acids: CASSGGTGTQYF. DNA for the CDR3: TGTGCCAGCAGTGGTGGCACAGGTACGCAGTATTTT.

This chain connects TRBV4-2 to TRBJ2-7; 10 nucleotides line up with TRBD2. This CDR3 is built from 16 residues. V shed 4 bases and J 1 base; nucleotides not matched to a gene: 7. The germline gives CDR1 LGHNA, CDR2 YNFKEQ. CDR3 nucleotides: TGTGCCAGCAGCCCTGGGGTAGCGGGAGGATCCTACGAGCAGTACTTC. Protein: CASSPGVAGGSYEQYF.

Many counts were recorded for this clonotype. The chain uses TRBV27 and TRBJ2-5, with 9 positions matching TRBD1. Germline loops: CDR1 MNHEY, CDR2 SMNVEV (reference sequence). J gave up 2 bases and V 5 bases, and 9 bases lay outside the gene matches. This CDR3 comprises 16 residues. In DNA, the CDR3 is TGTGCCAGCAGTCCCCCCCCCGGACAGGGGCAAGAGACCCAGTACTTC. Its translation: CASSPPPGQGQETQYF.

This clonotype was observed at least ten times. CDR3 amino acids: CASRVTETRGGETQYF. The CDR3 DNA reads as TGTGCCAGCAGGGTCACCGAAACGCGGGGAGGAGAGACCCAGTACTTC. This chain joins TRBV6-1 and TRBJ2-5, with D perhaps matching TRBD2 (6 bases). The germline V gene has CDR1 MNHNS and CDR2 SASEGT. CDR3 length: 16 amino acids. With 6 bases removed from V and 4 bases from J, the gap between germline ends came to 21 bases.

This rearrangement joins TRBV4-1 to TRBJ2-1; 16 bases are a match to TRBD2. This CDR3 has 18 amino acids. Looked up from germline, CDR1 is MGHRA and CDR2 is YSYEKL. Trimming cost V 3 bases and J 6 bases; bases outside gene matches: 8. Here the CDR3 reads CASSQDRGLAGGPNEQFF. DNA of the CDR3: TGCGCCAGCAGCCAGGATAGGGGACTAGCGGGAGGGCCCAATGAGCAGTTCTTC.

Ten or more counts support this clonotype. The J gene is TRBJ1-5, the V gene TRBV28; D unresolved. The CDR3 is made up of 15 amino acids. With 3 bases removed from V and 2 bases from J, the gap between germline ends came to 11 bases. The germline CDR1 and CDR2 sequences are MDHEN and SYDVKM. This CDR3 is CASSLFQTGNQPQHF. Written as DNA, the CDR3 is TGTGCCAGCAGTTTGTTCCAGACGGGCAATCAGCCCCAGCATTTT.

This clonotype occurred a few times. The chain carries TRBV7-2 and TRBJ2-2; TRBD1 or TRBD2 may be the D gene (6 bases each). Germline CDR1 reads SGHTA; CDR2 reads FQGNSA. The V end lost 2 bases, the J end lost 6 bases, and 19 bases lay between the germline ends. The CDR3 has 17 amino acids. The CDR3 DNA is TGTGCCAGCAGCTTAATTCCGGTCCGGGGGCGACCCGGGGAGCTGTTTTTT. Its protein is CASSLIPVRGRPGELFF.

This chain connects TRBV27 to TRBJ2-7; tentative D call: TRBD2 (5 bases). Germline V lookup: CDR1 MNHEY, CDR2 SMNVEV (reference sequence). This CDR3 spans 16 amino acids. Trimming left V 1 base short and J 2 bases short, with 15 bases between. CDR3 sequence (DNA): TGTGCCAGCAGTTTATTCGGGAACATGATTCCCTACGAGCAGTACTTC. This translates into CASSLFGNMIPYEQYF.

The chain is built from TRBV19 and TRBJ1-2; D may be TRBD1 (5 bases). The germline V and J ends were trimmed by 3 bases and 7 bases, with 15 bases remaining between them. The CDR3 spans 14 residues. Germline CDR1 reads LNHDA; CDR2 reads SQIVND (reference sequence). CDR3 residues: CASSMQGLGSGYTF. In nucleotides, the CDR3 is TGTGCCAGTAGTATGCAGGGCCTCGGTTCTGGCTACACCTTC.

This clonotype was counted ten times or more. This chain uses TRBV30 with TRBJ2-3; 9 nucleotides match TRBD2. The CDR3 has 15 amino acids. CDR1 GTSNPN and CDR2 SVGIG come from the germline V gene (reference sequence). Trimming removed 2 bases from V and 3 bases from J; junction bases left unmatched: 6. CDR3 protein: CAWSLPSGATDTQYF. The CDR3 DNA reads TGTGCCTGGAGTCTCCCTAGCGGGGCAACAGATACGCAGTATTTT.

J is TRBJ1-2 and V is TRBV6-1; no reliable D call. The germline V and J ends were trimmed by 0 bases and 1 base, with 9 bases remaining between them. This CDR3 comprises 15 residues. Per the germline V gene, CDR1 is MNHNS and CDR2 is SASEGT. The CDR3 region is CASSEAAGINYGYTF. CDR3 coding DNA: TGTGCCAGCAGTGAAGCAGCCGGAATTAACTATGGCTACACCTTC.